Listed below are T cell receptor beta chains from one sample, sequenced in a study of shared clonotypes between healthy human individuals. Clones were read by immunoSEQ multiplex PCR, and TCRdb kept only the in-frame ones, dropping some. The data show some 1,600,000 clones, 95% to 99% seen once. Sequencing was done on a sample of naive CD4+ T cells sorted from blood. These receptors came from a man younger than 40 in good health. CDR3s include the opening cysteine and the closing phenylalanine or tryptophan. Fields, in order: J gene, clone size, D gene, V gene, CDR3 DNA, CDR3 protein. The D gene is left open where the match is weak. Size values are once, few and many counts, or a class for expanded clones, and some rows have none.

j_call: TRBJ1-2
clone_size: -
d_call: -
v_call: TRBV5-6
cdr3_nt: TGTGCCAGCAGCCCTGTACAGGGTTTCATGGATTATGGCTACACCTTC
cdr3_aa: CASSPVQGFMDYGYTF

j_call: TRBJ2-2
clone_size: -
d_call: -
v_call: TRBV19
cdr3_nt: TGTGCCAGTAGTATCCGGGTCCTAATCGTTAAGACCGGGGAGCTGTTTTTT
cdr3_aa: CASSIRVLIVKTGELFF

j_call: TRBJ2-5
clone_size: -
d_call: TRBD2
v_call: TRBV9
cdr3_nt: TGTGCCAGCAGCTTGACTAGCGGGAGGATAGAGACCCAGTACTTC
cdr3_aa: CASSLTSGRIETQYF

j_call: TRBJ2-7
clone_size: -
d_call: -
v_call: TRBV30
cdr3_nt: TGTGCCTGGAGTGTTTTAAGAAGCTACGAGCAGTACTTC
cdr3_aa: CAWSVLRSYEQYF

j_call: TRBJ1-4
clone_size: once
d_call: TRBD1
v_call: TRBV5-4
cdr3_nt: TGTGCCAGCAGCTTCGCCGGGACAGGGGGCGAAAAACTGTTTTTT
cdr3_aa: CASSFAGTGGEKLFF

j_call: TRBJ2-2
clone_size: -
d_call: -
v_call: TRBV16
cdr3_nt: TGTGCCAGCAGCCAATCGGGGCGCGGGTTGAACACCGGGGAGCTGTTTTTT
cdr3_aa: CASSQSGRGLNTGELFF

j_call: TRBJ1-3
clone_size: -
d_call: -
v_call: TRBV7-2
cdr3_nt: TGTGCCAGCAGCAAGCGGACGGAATTCTCTGGAAACACCATATATTTT
cdr3_aa: CASSKRTEFSGNTIYF

j_call: TRBJ1-5
clone_size: -
d_call: -
v_call: TRBV27
cdr3_nt: TGTGCCAGCAGTTTCCTGGCGGGCGGGGATAGCAATCAGCCCCAGCATTTT
cdr3_aa: CASSFLAGGDSNQPQHF

j_call: TRBJ1-4
clone_size: -
d_call: TRBD1
v_call: TRBV5-1
cdr3_nt: TGCGCCAGCAGCTTGGCAGGGACAGGGCAAAATGAAAAACTGTTTTTT
cdr3_aa: CASSLAGTGQNEKLFF

j_call: TRBJ2-7
clone_size: -
d_call: -
v_call: TRBV15
cdr3_nt: TGTGCCACCAGTCCTTTCGGGAGCTACTCCTACGAGCAGTACTTC
cdr3_aa: CATSPFGSYSYEQYF

j_call: TRBJ1-5
clone_size: -
d_call: TRBD1
v_call: TRBV6-1
cdr3_nt: TGTGCCAGCAGGTTCGGACAGGTCAATCAGCCCCAGCATTTT
cdr3_aa: CASRFGQVNQPQHF

j_call: TRBJ1-2
clone_size: -
d_call: -
v_call: TRBV14
cdr3_nt: TGTGCCAGCAGCCCCCGCAGTTTCGGTGGCTACACCTTC
cdr3_aa: CASSPRSFGGYTF

j_call: TRBJ2-1
clone_size: -
d_call: -
v_call: TRBV7-6
cdr3_nt: TGTGCCAGCAGCTTTGGAGGCGGAAGCTCCTACAATGAGCAGTTCTTC
cdr3_aa: CASSFGGGSSYNEQFF

j_call: TRBJ2-1
clone_size: -
d_call: -
v_call: TRBV6-5
cdr3_nt: TGTGCCAGCAGCTCGGACAGCAATGAGCAGTTCTTC
cdr3_aa: CASSSDSNEQFF

j_call: TRBJ1-1
clone_size: -
d_call: -
v_call: TRBV5-1
cdr3_nt: TGCGCCAGCAGCTTGGGTCAAGGGGGGACTGAAGCTTTCTTT
cdr3_aa: CASSLGQGGTEAFF